This note documents a single T cell receptor (beta chain) sequence. Per the germline V gene, CDR1 is LGHDT and CDR2 is YNNKEL (reference sequence). After removal of 2 bases from V and 0 bases from J, the junction contained 5 bases not matched to a gene. The CDR3 spans 17 residues. Clinical history reported by participants formed the basis on which cohorts were assigned. Cohort 3 recovered donors had two negative PCRs, clearance, or symptom resolution. Some clones are missing from TCRdb's copy, which holds only in-frame ones; the method was immunoSEQ multiplex PCR. Altogether a few hundred thousand clones are present, over 75% being singletons, with the ten largest covering about 10%. The data stem from a study of blood T cell repertoires in COVID-19. Study-level background: The study drew acute and convalescent COVID-19 samples from the United States, Italy and Spain. Sources were T cells, B-cell-depleted T cells, or PBMCs; the material itself was cDNA or gDNA.

The J gene is TRBJ2-5, the V gene TRBV3-1 (or the pseudogene TRBV3-2), with 11 bases that match TRBD2. Sequencing was performed on PBMCs or T cells enriched from blood (not recorded which). This TCR was sampled from a woman younger than 30 who had recovered from COVID-19. The CDR3 region has the DNA TGTGCCAGCAGCCAACACTGGACTAGCGGGTACCAAGAGACCCAGTACTTC. This gives the protein CASSQHWTSGYQETQYF.